The next 2 T cell receptor beta chains were all read from a single sample in a study of cytomegalovirus exposure and HLA in healthy donors (dated by TCRdb to 2016 to 2017). Libraries came from the immunoSEQ multiplex PCR assay. For the multiplex PCR, a mixture combining 60 forward primers for TCR Vbeta segments and 13 reverse primers for TCR Jbeta segments was used. Sourced from immuneACCESS, this table was stored by TCRdb with only in-frame sequences that have V and J called. A share of the clones is absent; for the studies checked, an unresolved V gene accounts for under half, and the remainder has no known explanation. For this sample there are some 210,000 clones; roughly four fifths appear just once. The top ten hold roughly 10% of the sample. The sequenced material came from PBMCs. These receptors all stem from a woman aged 45-59 years in good health and CMV-seropositive.

About this clone: The sample contains more than one DNA sequence encoding this CDR3. The chain links TRBV19 to TRBJ1-1; a weak D match, TRBD1 (5 bases). This CDR3 is 14 amino acids long. CDR1 and CDR2 from the germline V gene are LNHDA and SQIVND (reference sequence). The ends were cut back, 3 bases at V and 2 bases at J, with 10 bases in the middle. The CDR3 sequence is CASSIGAGNTEAFF. CDR3 nucleotide sequence: TGTGCCAGTAGTATTGGGGCGGGAAACACTGAAGCTTTCTTT.

This clone was recorded only once. The genes are TRBV6-4 and TRBJ2-1; D call uncertain. Germline CDR1 MRHNA, CDR2 SNTAGT. The CDR3 is 13 residues long. V shed 2 bases and J shed 4 bases, with 6 bases lying between them. In nucleotides, the CDR3 is TGTGCCAGCAGTGACAACAAATACAATGAGCAGTTCTTC. Protein: CASSDNKYNEQFF.